The 9 T cell receptor beta chains below come from one sample, sequenced in a study of OX40 agonist ivuxolimab in advanced cancers. TCRdb keeps only in-frame clones here, not all; method: immunoSEQ multiplex PCR. This table holds over 65,000 clones, about 88% found once. Sequenced material: CD4+ or CD8+ T cells sorted from blood, taken in a trial of the OX40 agonist ivuxolimab. The receptors originated from an adult with an advanced solid tumor such as melanoma, head and neck, liver or kidney cancer.

This chain uses TRBV30 with TRBJ2-3; no clear D. The V end lost 2 bases, the J end lost 3 bases, and 15 bases lay between the germline ends. The CDR3 sequence is 15 residues long. Germline V CDR1 and CDR2: GTSNPN, SVGIG (reference sequence). In DNA form, the CDR3 reads TGTGCCTGGAGTCGGGTAAGGAGTAATACAGATACGCAGTATTTT. Translated, it gives CAWSRVRSNTDTQYF.

This clone was counted once. The CDR3 loop reads CASSVGETQYF. The CDR3 DNA reads as TGCGCCAGCAGCGTGGGGGAGACCCAGTACTTC. The chain couples TRBV5-1 to TRBJ2-5; no reliable D call. With 4 bases removed from V and 5 bases from J, the gap between germline ends came to 6 bases. Germline assignment: CDR1 SGHRS and CDR2 YFSETQ. This CDR3 is 11 amino acids long. The full variable domain, its missing parts supplied by reference TRBV5-1 and TRBJ2-5, is KAGVTQTPRYLIKTRGQQVTLSCSPISGHRSVSWYQQTPGQGLQFLFEYFSETQRNKGNFPGRFSGRQFSNSRSEMNVSTLELGDSALYLCASSVGETQYFGPGTRLLVL.

The J gene is TRBJ2-7, the V gene TRBV19; TRBD1 is a possible D gene (6 bases). The V gene's germline CDR1 is LNHDA and CDR2 SQIVND (reference sequence). Trimming stripped 0 bases from V and 13 bases from J, with 19 bases between. This CDR3 is 14 amino acids long. DNA for the CDR3: TGTGCCAGTAGTATAGATCTTTCGGGCAGGGGTATTTACTTC. This gives the protein CASSIDLSGRGIYF.

V is TRBV14 and J is TRBJ2-3; D tentatively reads TRBD1 or TRBD2 (5 bases each). The germline CDR1 and CDR2 sequences are SGHDN and FVKESK. This CDR3 spans 14 amino acids. Trimming took 1 base from V and 8 from J, leaving 13 bases between them. CDR3 residues: CASSQAGARGTQYF. Written as DNA, the CDR3 is TGTGCCAGCAGCCAAGCCGGGGCGAGGGGTACGCAGTATTTT. The full variable domain, completed using reference TRBV14 and TRBJ2-3, is EAGVTQFPSHSVIEKGQTVTLRCDPISGHDNLYWYRRVMGKEIKFLLHFVKESKQDESGMPNNRFLAERTGGTYSTLKVQPAELEDSGVYFCASSQAGARGTQYFGPGTRLTVL.

CDR3 DNA: TGTGCCAGCAGCCCCTCCGCTGCCGGTAGTGAGCAGTTCTTC. This translates into CASSPSAAGSEQFF. The V gene is TRBV7-2, the J gene TRBJ2-1; D unresolved. Germline V gene lookup returns CDR1 SGHTA and CDR2 FQGNSA. The CDR3 is 14 residues long. V lost 5 bases and J lost 9, with 17 bases in between.

The chain recombines TRBV19 with TRBJ1-1; TRBD1 matches at 8 bases. From germline, CDR1 is LNHDA and CDR2 SQIVND (reference sequence). CDR3 length: 14 amino acids. Trimming cost V 7 bases and J 10 bases; bases outside gene matches: 14. CDR3 DNA: TGTGCCAGTAAGCTCCAGGGGGCCCAGGCTCCAGCTTTCTTT. Its protein is CASKLQGAQAPAFF.

The chain is built from TRBV19 and TRBJ2-3, with D tentatively TRBD2 (6 bases). CDR1 and CDR2 from the germline V gene are LNHDA and SQIVND (reference sequence). The CDR3 extends over 11 amino acids. V lost 7 bases and J lost 12, with 14 bases in between. In DNA form, the CDR3 reads TGTGCCAGTACCCTCTCGGGAGTACAGTATTTT. Encoded protein: CASTLSGVQYF.

This chain connects TRBV5-4 to TRBJ2-2, with 13 nucleotides matching TRBD2. CDR3 length equals 17 residues. CDR1 and CDR2 from the germline V gene are SGHNT and YYREEE (reference sequence). V was clipped by 4 bases and J by 1 base; unmatched bases: 4. CDR3 sequence reads: CASSLGLAGRNTGELFF. In DNA form, the CDR3 reads TGTGCCAGCAGCCTGGGACTAGCGGGACGGAACACCGGGGAGCTGTTTTTT.

This chain links TRBV4-1 with TRBJ1-1; 7 bases agree with TRBD1. The CDR3 consists of 15 residues. Germline values: CDR1 MGHRA, CDR2 YSYEKL. After removal of 2 bases from V and 8 bases from J, the junction contained 11 bases not matched to a gene. CDR3 sequence reads: CASSQIGGSTGEAFF. Here the CDR3 DNA reads TGCGCCAGCAGCCAAATAGGGGGCTCTACAGGAGAAGCTTTCTTT.